A selection of T cell receptor beta chains follows, all from one sample in a study of response to subunit inactivated influenza vaccine. MiXCR, run by TCRdb on the RT-PCR reads, gives a single entry per CDR3 protein. This table holds around 710,000 distinct CDR3 sequences, approximately 15% found once. Sequencing used PBMCs from blood, obtained approximately 15 days before vaccination. The source of these receptors is a man aged 50 or older who received an inactivated influenza vaccine. CDR3s include the opening cysteine and the closing phenylalanine or tryptophan. The order of the fields is V gene, D gene, J gene, clone size, CDR3 DNA, CDR3 protein. A D gene is named only where the DNA matches it firmly. Only part of the rows carry a size: once, few, many, or a class if the clone is expanded.

>TRBV20-1|.|TRBJ1-5|.
TGCAGCGTGGGGGGGGTTCAGCCCCAGCATTTT
CSVGGVQPQHF
>TRBV5-1|.|TRBJ2-1|.
TGCGCCAGCAGCTTGCGGGGCCGGGATTACAATGAGCAGTTCTTC
CASSLRGRDYNEQFF
>TRBV12-3/TRBV12-4|.|TRBJ2-3|many
TGTGCCAGCAGCTTGGCGCAGGGAAAGACAGATACGCAGTATTTT
CASSLAQGKTDTQYF
>TRBV5-1|.|TRBJ2-1|few
TGCGCCAGCAGCTTGGGACAGTACTCCTACAATGAGCAGTTCTTC
CASSLGQYSYNEQFF
>TRBV4-3|.|TRBJ2-3|.
TGCGCCAGCAGCCAAGTTTCTAGCGCTCTGATGGATACGCAGTATTTT
CASSQVSSALMDTQYF
>TRBV6-5|.|TRBJ2-3|.
TGTGCCAGCAGTTACACGGGGAGTAGGAGCACAGATACGCAGTATTTT
CASSYTGSRSTDTQYF
>TRBV5-1|TRBD1|TRBJ2-5|.
TGCGCCAGCAGCATTGCCGGGACAGCACAAGAGACCCAGTACTTC
CASSIAGTAQETQYF
>TRBV27|.|TRBJ1-6|few
TGTGCCAGCAGTTACATTATGGCGGGATTCGGTTCACCCCTCCACTTT
CASSYIMAGFGSPLHF
>TRBV28|.|TRBJ2-2|few
TGTGCCAGCACACCCTGGAGAGGGAGGACCACCGGGGAGCTGTTTTTT
CASTPWRGRTTGELFF
>TRBV7-3|.|TRBJ2-7|few
TGTGCCAGCAGCTTAAAACTTGGGGGAGAGCAGTACTTC
CASSLKLGGEQYF
>TRBV7-3|.|TRBJ1-1|few
TGTGCCACGATTTCCCAGGACGGAACTGAAGCTTTCTTT
CATISQDGTEAFF
>TRBV20-1|.|TRBJ2-7|.
TGCAGTGCTCCAGAAGTAGGGAGCCGGACCTGGGAGCAGTACTTC
CSAPEVGSRTWEQYF
>TRBV5-6|.|TRBJ2-7|.
TGTGCCAGCAGCTTGGGGGACCTACAGGGAAACGAGCAGTACTTC
CASSLGDLQGNEQYF
>TRBV3-1|.|TRBJ2-1|.
TGTGCCAGCAGCCCCCGGGACATTTACAATGAGCAGTTCTTC
CASSPRDIYNEQFF
>TRBV11-2|TRBD1|TRBJ1-1|.
TGTGCCAGCAGCCCCGACGGGACAGGGGAAACTGAAGCTTTCTTT
CASSPDGTGETEAFF
>TRBV20-1|TRBD2|TRBJ2-3|.
TGCAGTGCTAGAGATATTGCGGGAGGGCGGGATACGCAGTATTTT
CSARDIAGGRDTQYF
>TRBV29-1|.|TRBJ2-5|few
TGCAGCGTTGAAGTCAACACAGGGCCAGAGACCCAGTACTTC
CSVEVNTGPETQYF
>TRBV5-6|TRBD1|TRBJ1-1|.
TGTGCCAGCCGCCGGGACAGGGACTTTATGAACACTGAAGCTTTCTTT
CASRRDRDFMNTEAFF
>TRBV20-1|TRBD2|TRBJ2-7|.
TGCAGTGCTAGATTCGCGGCTAGCGGGATCAACGAGCAGTACTTC
CSARFAASGINEQYF
>TRBV12-3/TRBV12-4|TRBD2|TRBJ2-7|few
TGTGCCAGCAGCCTAAGGGACTACTCCTACGAGCAGTACTTC
CASSLRDYSYEQYF
>TRBV3-1|.|TRBJ1-4|few
TGTGCCAGCAGCCCAAAACCGACCGGGATAGCGGAAAAACTGTTTTTT
CASSPKPTGIAEKLFF
>TRBV7-2|TRBD2|TRBJ2-3|many
TGTGCCAGCAGCTGGACTAGGGTGGGCACAGATACGCAGTATTTT
CASSWTRVGTDTQYF
>TRBV5-1|.|TRBJ1-1|.
TGCGCCAGCAGCCCGGGTGTCGCGGTGAACACTGAAGCTTTCTTT
CASSPGVAVNTEAFF
>TRBV5-5|TRBD2|TRBJ2-1|few
TGTGCCAGCAGCGCCCTAGCGGGATACAATGAGCAGTTCTTC
CASSALAGYNEQFF
>TRBV7-2|.|TRBJ2-7|few
TGTGCCAGCAGCTTATTTACAGACGAGCAGTACTTC
CASSLFTDEQYF
>TRBV4-3|TRBD1|TRBJ2-3|few
TGCGCCAGCAGCCAGGTCAACAGGGGTGCAGATACGCAGTATTTT
CASSQVNRGADTQYF
>TRBV2|TRBD1|TRBJ2-2|few
TGTGCCAGCAGTCGGGACAGTCAGATGGGCGGGGAGCTGTTTTTT
CASSRDSQMGGELFF
>TRBV30|TRBD1|TRBJ2-2|.
TGTGCCTGGGACAGGGTCGGGGAGCTGTTTTTT
CAWDRVGELFF
>TRBV12-2|.|TRBJ2-7|.
TGTGCAAGTCGCTTATATGGGGTCTACCCAACCTCCTACGAGCAGTACTTC
CASRLYGVYPTSYEQYF
>TRBV5-1|.|TRBJ1-2|.
TGCGCCAGCAGCTTGACCGGTGGGAGGGACTATGGCTACACCTTC
CASSLTGGRDYGYTF
>TRBV5-1|TRBD1|TRBJ1-1|few
TGCGCCAGCAGCTGGATGCCTACAGGGGGTCCCACTGAAGCTTTCTTT
CASSWMPTGGPTEAFF
>TRBV6-4|.|TRBJ1-1|.
TGTGCCAGCAGTGACGTTCGTCAGAACACTGAAGCTTTCTTT
CASSDVRQNTEAFF
>TRBV28|TRBD1|TRBJ1-5|many
TGTGCCAGCAGAGGACAGGGGGTTCGCAATCAGCCCCAGCATTTT
CASRGQGVRNQPQHF
>TRBV24-1|TRBD1|TRBJ2-7|.
TGTGCCACCAGTGCCGACGGACAGGGGGGAACCTACGAGCAGTACTTC
CATSADGQGGTYEQYF
>TRBV10-2|TRBD2|TRBJ2-2|few
TGCGCCAGCAGGGCGGGGGTCACCGGGGAGCTGTTTTTT
CASRAGVTGELFF
>TRBV2|.|TRBJ2-1|few
TGTGCCAGCAGCGAGGGCTGGAATGAGCAGTTCTTC
CASSEGWNEQFF
>TRBV4-3|.|TRBJ2-1|.
TGCGCCAGCAGCCAAGAAGGGGGGCTGCGGCCCTACAATGAGCAGTTCTTC
CASSQEGGLRPYNEQFF
>TRBV29-1|.|TRBJ1-4|few
TGCAGCGCTGGACGGACTAATGAAAAACTGTTTTTT
CSAGRTNEKLFF
>TRBV12-3/TRBV12-4|.|TRBJ1-2|.
TGTGCCAGCAGTTTTAGTACACCCCCAGGAAGAGGCTACACCTTC
CASSFSTPPGRGYTF
>TRBV18|.|TRBJ2-3|many
TGTGCCAGCTCACCACTTGGCACAGATACGCAGTATTTT
CASSPLGTDTQYF
>TRBV7-9|TRBD1|TRBJ2-3|.
TGTGCCAGCAGCTTAGCGCGGGGACAGGGGGCCACAGATACGCAGTATTTT
CASSLARGQGATDTQYF
>TRBV27|TRBD2|TRBJ2-2|many
TGTGCCAGCAGTTTACGGCCCGTATTGCGCGGGAGCACGAACACCGGGGAGCTGTTTTTT
CASSLRPVLRGSTNTGELFF
>TRBV28|.|TRBJ1-5|few
TGTGCCAGCAGAGCCGACAGGTTTAATCAGCCCCAGCATTTT
CASRADRFNQPQHF
>TRBV7-8|.|TRBJ2-3|.
TGTGCCAGCAGCTTAGCTGGGGCCGTACGGGATACGCAGTATTTT
CASSLAGAVRDTQYF
>TRBV2|.|TRBJ2-1|few
TGTGCCAGCAGTGAAAGCGGTGTGGGTATCAATGAGCAGTTCTTC
CASSESGVGINEQFF
>TRBV7-9|.|TRBJ2-5|few
TGTGCCAGCAGAAGGGCGGGGGCTGTCCAAGAGACCCAGTACTTC
CASRRAGAVQETQYF
>TRBV10-3|TRBD2|TRBJ2-5|.
TGTGCCATCGGTAGCGGGGGAGGGGAGACCCAGTACTTC
CAIGSGGGETQYF
>TRBV5-1|.|TRBJ2-6|.
TGCGCCAGCAGTTCAGCCCCCGGGTCTGGGGCCAACGTCCTGACTTTC
CASSSAPGSGANVLTF
>TRBV4-2|TRBD2|TRBJ2-1|few
TGTGCCAGCAGCCAAGATGGGAATAGCGGGAGGGTGGGGCCTTACAATGAGCAGTTCTTC
CASSQDGNSGRVGPYNEQFF
>TRBV20-1|.|TRBJ2-3|many
TGCAGTGCTAACCCCGGGACCCCTGGCGATACGCAGTATTTT
CSANPGTPGDTQYF
>TRBV15|TRBD2|TRBJ2-1|.
TGTGCCACCACCCCGAAAGGGACTAGCATCGACAATGAGCAGTTCTTC
CATTPKGTSIDNEQFF
>TRBV5-5|TRBD2|TRBJ2-1|.
TGTGCCAGCAGCTTGGAGGTAGCGGGAGCCTACAATGAGCAGTTCTTC
CASSLEVAGAYNEQFF
>TRBV7-3|.|TRBJ2-2|.
TGTGCCAGCAGCTTAAAGGCCACCGGGGAGCTGTTTTTT
CASSLKATGELFF
>TRBV13|TRBD1|TRBJ1-2|once
TGTGCCAGCAGCTCTTTAGACAGGGCCTATGGCTACACCTTC
CASSSLDRAYGYTF
>TRBV7-8|.|TRBJ1-3|.
TGTGCCAGCAGCCCAGGATTAAACACCATATATTTT
CASSPGLNTIYF